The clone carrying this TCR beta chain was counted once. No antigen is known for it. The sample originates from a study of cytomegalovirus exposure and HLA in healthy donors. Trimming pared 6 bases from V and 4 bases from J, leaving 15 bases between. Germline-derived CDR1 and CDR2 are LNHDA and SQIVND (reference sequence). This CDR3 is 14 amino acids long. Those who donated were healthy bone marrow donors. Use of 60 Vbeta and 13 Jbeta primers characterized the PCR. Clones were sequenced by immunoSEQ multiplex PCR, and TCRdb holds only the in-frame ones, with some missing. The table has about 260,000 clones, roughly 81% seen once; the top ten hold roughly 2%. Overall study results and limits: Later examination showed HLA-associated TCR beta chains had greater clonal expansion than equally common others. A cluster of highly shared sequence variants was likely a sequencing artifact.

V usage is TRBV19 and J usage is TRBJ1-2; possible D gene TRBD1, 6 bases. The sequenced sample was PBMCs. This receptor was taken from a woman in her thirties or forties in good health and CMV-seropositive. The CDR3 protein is CASRKQGSLYGYTF. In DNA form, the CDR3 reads TGTGCCAGTAGGAAACAGGGTTCCCTCTATGGCTACACCTTC. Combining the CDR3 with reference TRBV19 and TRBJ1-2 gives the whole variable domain DGGITQSPKYLFRKEGQNVTLSCEQNLNHDAMYWYRQDPGQGLRLIYYSQIVNDFQKGDIAEGYSVSREKKESFPLTVTSAQKNPTAFYLCASRKQGSLYGYTFGSGTRLTVV.